This T cell receptor (beta chain) was retrieved from a study of spatial heterogeneity in lung cancer. Study context: Sequences of the beta chain were consistently detected in greater numbers than alpha-chain sequences.

The time point denotes: blood at routine non-recurrence follow-up after resection. TCRdb called the 5' RACE reads again in MiXCR, with one record for every CDR3 protein. The repertoire holds 15,000 to 20,000 distinct CDR3 sequences, with 9% to 10% as singletons. This clonotype was found a few times. This CDR3 spans 13 amino acids. The germline V gene has CDR1 ENHRY and CDR2 SYGVKD. V was clipped by 3 bases and J by 7 bases, with 12 bases between them. This chain links TRBV10-3 with TRBJ2-5; unclear D gene. The receptor comes from a male donor with early-stage non-small cell lung cancer. The sample in question was PBMCs, obtained at follow-up. The CDR3 DNA sequence: TGTGCCATCAGTGAAGGTACCCTTCTGACCCAGTACTTC. The encoded protein is CAISEGTLLTQYF.